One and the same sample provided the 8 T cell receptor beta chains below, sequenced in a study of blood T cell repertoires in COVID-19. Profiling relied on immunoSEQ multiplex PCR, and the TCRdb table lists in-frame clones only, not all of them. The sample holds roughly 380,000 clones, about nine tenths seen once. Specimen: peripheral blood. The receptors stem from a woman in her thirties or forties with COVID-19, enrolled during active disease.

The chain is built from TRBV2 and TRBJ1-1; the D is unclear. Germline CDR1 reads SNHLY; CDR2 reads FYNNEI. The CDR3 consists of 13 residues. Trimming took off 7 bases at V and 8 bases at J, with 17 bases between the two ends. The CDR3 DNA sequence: TGTGCCAGCACGGTAAAGATGAGAGTAGAAGCTTTCTTT. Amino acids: CASTVKMRVEAFF.

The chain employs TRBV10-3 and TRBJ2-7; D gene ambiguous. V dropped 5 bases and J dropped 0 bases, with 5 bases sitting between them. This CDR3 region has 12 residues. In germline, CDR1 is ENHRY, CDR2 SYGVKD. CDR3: CAISSGSYEQYF. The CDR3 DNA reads TGTGCCATCAGTTCCGGCTCCTACGAGCAGTACTTC.

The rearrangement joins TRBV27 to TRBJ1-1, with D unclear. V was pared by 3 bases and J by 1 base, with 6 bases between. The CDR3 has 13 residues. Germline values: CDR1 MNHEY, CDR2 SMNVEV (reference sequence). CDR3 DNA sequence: TGTGCCAGCAGTTTCACTAGGAACACTGAAGCTTTCTTT. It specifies CASSFTRNTEAFF.

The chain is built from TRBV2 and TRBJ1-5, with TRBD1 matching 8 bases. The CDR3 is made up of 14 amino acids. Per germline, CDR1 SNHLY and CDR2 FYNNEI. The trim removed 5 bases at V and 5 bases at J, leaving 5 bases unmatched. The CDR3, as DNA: TGTGCCAGCAGTCGGACAGGGACGTATCAGCCCCAGCATTTT. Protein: CASSRTGTYQPQHF.

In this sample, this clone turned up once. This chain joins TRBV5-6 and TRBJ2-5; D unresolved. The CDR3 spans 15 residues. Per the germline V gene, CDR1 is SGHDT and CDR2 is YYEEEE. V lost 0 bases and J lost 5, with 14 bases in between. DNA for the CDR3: TGTGCCAGCAGCTTGGGGTTTGACTTTCGGGAGACCCAGTACTTC. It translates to CASSLGFDFRETQYF.

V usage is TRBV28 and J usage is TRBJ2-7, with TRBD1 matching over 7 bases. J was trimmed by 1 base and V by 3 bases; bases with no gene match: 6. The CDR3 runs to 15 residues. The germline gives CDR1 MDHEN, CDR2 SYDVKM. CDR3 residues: CASSLFRTGSYEQYF. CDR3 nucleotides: TGTGCCAGCAGTTTGTTCCGGACAGGATCCTACGAGCAGTACTTC.

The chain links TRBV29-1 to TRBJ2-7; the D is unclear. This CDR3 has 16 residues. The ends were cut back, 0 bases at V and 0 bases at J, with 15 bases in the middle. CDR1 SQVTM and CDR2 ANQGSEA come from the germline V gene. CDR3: CSVEEDPGVFSYEQYF. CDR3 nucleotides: TGCAGCGTTGAAGAGGATCCAGGCGTTTTCTCCTACGAGCAGTACTTC.

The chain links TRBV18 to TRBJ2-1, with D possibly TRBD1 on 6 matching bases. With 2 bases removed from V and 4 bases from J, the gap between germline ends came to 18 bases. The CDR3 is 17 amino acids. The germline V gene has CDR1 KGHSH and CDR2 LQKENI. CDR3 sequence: CASSPASARGGYNEQFF. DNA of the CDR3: TGTGCCAGCTCACCAGCTAGTGCCAGGGGCGGGTACAATGAGCAGTTCTTC.